A selection of T cell receptor beta chains follows, all from one sample in a study of CD8 T cells in ankylosing spondylitis. One entry per CDR3 protein, called by TCRdb with MiXCR from the 5' RACE reads. The table records fewer than 500,000 distinct CDR3 sequences, approximately 20% of them present only once. Input material: blood, either unsorted or a sorted T cell fraction (not recorded which). Receptors originate from a male donor with ankylosing spondylitis. CDR3s include the opening cysteine and the closing phenylalanine or tryptophan. The D gene is left open where the match is weak. Expanded clones get a size class; other rows say once, few or many, or leave the size out.

D: .
J: TRBJ1-2
size: many
V: TRBV11-2
CDR3: CASSLGNGPEGGYTF
DNA: TGTGCCAGCAGCTTAGGGAACGGACCGGAGGGGGGCTACACCTTC

D: TRBD2
J: TRBJ2-3
size: .
V: TRBV11-2
CDR3: CASSLGGGTADTQYF
DNA: TGTGCCAGCAGCTTAGGGGGGGGGACTGCAGATACGCAGTATTTT

D: .
J: TRBJ2-2
size: many
V: TRBV29-1
CDR3: CSVEVRFGELFF
DNA: TGCAGCGTTGAGGTCCGGTTCGGGGAGCTGTTTTTT

D: .
J: TRBJ1-1
size: .
V: TRBV12-3/TRBV12-4
CDR3: CASSLRRLNTEAFF
DNA: TGTGCCAGCAGTTTACGGCGGTTGAACACTGAAGCTTTCTTT

D: .
J: TRBJ2-7
size: many
V: TRBV3-1
CDR3: CASSTPGWVDEQYF
DNA: TGTGCCAGCAGCACACCCGGTTGGGTCGACGAGCAGTACTTC

D: .
J: TRBJ1-6
size: few
V: TRBV7-2
CDR3: CASSWSDSNNSPLHF
DNA: TGTGCCAGCAGCTGGTCGGACAGCAATAATTCACCCCTCCACTTT

D: .
J: TRBJ2-5
size: once
V: TRBV3-1
CDR3: CASSQGDLPAPTQYF
DNA: TGTGCCAGCAGCCAAGGGGACCTCCCCGCGCCGACCCAGTACTTC

D: .
J: TRBJ2-1
size: few
V: TRBV5-5
CDR3: CASSLVARMGEQFF
DNA: TGTGCCAGCAGCTTGGTGGCTAGGATGGGTGAGCAGTTCTTC

D: .
J: TRBJ2-7
size: .
V: TRBV18
CDR3: CASSPGRAAPYEQYF
DNA: TGTGCCAGCTCCCCTGGCCGCGCTGCCCCCTACGAGCAGTACTTC

D: TRBD1
J: TRBJ2-1
size: few
V: TRBV5-4
CDR3: CASSFRQGGNNEQFF
DNA: TGTGCCAGCAGCTTTCGACAGGGGGGGAACAATGAGCAGTTCTTC

D: .
J: TRBJ2-5
size: .
V: TRBV3-1
CDR3: CASSQAQLGGETQYF
DNA: TGTGCCAGCAGCCAAGCCCAACTAGGCGGGGAGACCCAGTACTTC

D: TRBD1
J: TRBJ2-3
size: few
V: TRBV20-1
CDR3: CSAMGRTGTADTQYF
DNA: TGCAGTGCCATGGGCCGGACAGGGACCGCAGATACGCAGTATTTT

D: TRBD2
J: TRBJ2-1
size: .
V: TRBV20-1
CDR3: CSSGLADLYNEQFF
DNA: TGCAGTTCTGGACTAGCGGACCTATACAATGAGCAGTTCTTC

D: .
J: TRBJ1-3
size: once
V: TRBV12-3/TRBV12-4
CDR3: CASSYRTTGNTIYF
DNA: TGTGCCAGCAGCTACCGGACAACTGGAAACACCATATATTTT

D: .
J: TRBJ2-3
size: many
V: TRBV5-4
CDR3: CASSLAGVVADTQYF
DNA: TGTGCCAGCAGCTTGGCGGGAGTGGTGGCAGATACGCAGTATTTT

D: .
J: TRBJ2-3
size: few
V: TRBV28
CDR3: CASSFGGTSTDTQYF
DNA: TGTGCCAGCAGTTTCGGGGGCACTAGCACAGATACGCAGTATTTT

D: .
J: TRBJ2-1
size: .
V: TRBV20-1
CDR3: CSARDRGGSDEQFF
DNA: TGCAGTGCTAGAGATCGAGGAGGGAGCGATGAGCAGTTCTTC

D: TRBD1
J: TRBJ1-1
size: few
V: TRBV20-1
CDR3: CSARMTGNWNTEAFF
DNA: TGCAGTGCTAGAATGACAGGGAATTGGAACACTGAAGCTTTCTTT

D: .
J: TRBJ2-7
size: few
V: TRBV29-1
CDR3: CSVAGAYEQYF
DNA: TGCAGCGTTGCGGGAGCCTACGAGCAGTACTTC

D: .
J: TRBJ2-3
size: few
V: TRBV3-1
CDR3: CASRTGQDTDTQYF
DNA: TGTGCCAGCAGGACGGGCCAAGACACAGATACGCAGTATTTT

D: TRBD2
J: TRBJ2-5
size: .
V: TRBV7-9
CDR3: CASTMGLAGLGETQYF
DNA: TGTGCCAGCACCATGGGACTAGCGGGGTTGGGAGAGACCCAGTACTTC

D: .
J: TRBJ1-3
size: .
V: TRBV7-9
CDR3: CASSLGGSSGNTIYF
DNA: TGTGCCAGCAGCTTAGGGGGTTCTTCTGGAAACACCATATATTTT